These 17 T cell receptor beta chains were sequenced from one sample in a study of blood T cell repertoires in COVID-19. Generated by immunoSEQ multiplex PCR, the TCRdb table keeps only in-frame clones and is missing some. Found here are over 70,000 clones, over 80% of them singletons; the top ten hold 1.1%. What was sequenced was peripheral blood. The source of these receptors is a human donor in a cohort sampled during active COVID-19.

CDR3 sequence: CASSVGDRGHPPYF. The CDR3, as DNA: TGTGCCAGCAGCGTAGGGGACAGGGGTCACCCTCCGTATTTT. This chain joins TRBV9 and TRBJ2-3; 10 positions agree with TRBD1. CDR3 size: 14 residues. Germline CDR1 SGDLS, CDR2 YYNGEE. V dropped 0 bases and J dropped 14; count of bases not matched to a gene: 9.

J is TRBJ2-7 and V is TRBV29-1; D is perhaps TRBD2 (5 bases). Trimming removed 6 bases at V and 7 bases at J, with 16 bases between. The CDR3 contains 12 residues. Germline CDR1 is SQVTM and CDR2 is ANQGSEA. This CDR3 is CSVSGTVQEQYF. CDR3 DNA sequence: TGCAGCGTATCGGGAACCGTTCAGGAGCAGTACTTC.

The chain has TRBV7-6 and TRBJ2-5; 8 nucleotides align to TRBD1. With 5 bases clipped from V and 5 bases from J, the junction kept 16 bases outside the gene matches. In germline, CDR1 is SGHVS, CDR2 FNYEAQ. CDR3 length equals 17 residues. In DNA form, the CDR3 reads TGTGCCAGCAGCCACGGGACAGGCTTCTTCCCTGGGGAGACCCAGTACTTC. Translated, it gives CASSHGTGFFPGETQYF. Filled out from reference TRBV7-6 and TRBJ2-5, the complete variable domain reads GAGVSQSPRYKVTKRGQDVALRCDPISGHVSLYWYRQALGQGPEFLTYFNYEAQQDKSGLPNDRFSAERPEGSISTLTIQRTEQRDSAMYRCASSHGTGFFPGETQYFGPGTRLLVL.

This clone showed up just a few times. In DNA form, the CDR3 reads TGTGCCAGCAGCCAATCGCGGGGGGAGACCCAGTACTTC. This encodes CASSQSRGETQYF. The V and J genes are TRBV4-2 and TRBJ2-5, with 7 bases matching TRBD2. The CDR3 sequence is 13 residues long. Losses at the gene ends were 2 bases for V and 5 bases for J; bases not matched to a gene: 2. Per germline, CDR1 LGHNA and CDR2 YNFKEQ.

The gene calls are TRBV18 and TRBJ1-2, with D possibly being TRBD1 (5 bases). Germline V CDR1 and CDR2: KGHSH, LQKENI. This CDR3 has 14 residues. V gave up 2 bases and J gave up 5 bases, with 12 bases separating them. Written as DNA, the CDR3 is TGTGCCAGCTCACCAGAATTTCCAGGGTATGGCTACACCTTC. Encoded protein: CASSPEFPGYGYTF.

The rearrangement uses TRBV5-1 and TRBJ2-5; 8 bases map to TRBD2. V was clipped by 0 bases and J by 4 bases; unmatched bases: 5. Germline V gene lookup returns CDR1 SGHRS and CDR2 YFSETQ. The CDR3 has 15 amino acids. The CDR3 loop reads CASSLAGLAGETQYF. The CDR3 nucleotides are TGCGCCAGCAGCTTGGCGGGTCTAGCGGGAGAGACCCAGTACTTC.

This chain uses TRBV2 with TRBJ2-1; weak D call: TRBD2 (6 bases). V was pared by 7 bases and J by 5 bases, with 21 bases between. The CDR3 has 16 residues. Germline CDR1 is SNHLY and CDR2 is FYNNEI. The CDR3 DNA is TGTGCCAGCACTCTAGCGAACGCTCCCGGGGACAATGAGCAGTTCTTC. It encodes CASTLANAPGDNEQFF.

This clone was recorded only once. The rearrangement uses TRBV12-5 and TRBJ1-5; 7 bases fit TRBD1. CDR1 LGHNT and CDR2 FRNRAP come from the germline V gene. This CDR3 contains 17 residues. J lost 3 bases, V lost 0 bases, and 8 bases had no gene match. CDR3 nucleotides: TGTGCTAGTGGTTTGGTAGCCCCAGGGGGGAACAATCAGCCCCAGCATTTT. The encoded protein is CASGLVAPGGNNQPQHF. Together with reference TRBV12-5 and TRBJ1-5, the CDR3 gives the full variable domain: DARVTQTPRHKVTEMGQEVTMRCQPILGHNTVFWYRQTMMQGLELLAYFRNRAPLDDSGMPKDRFSAEMPDATLATLKIQPSEPRDSAVYFCASGLVAPGGNNQPQHFGDGTRLSIL.

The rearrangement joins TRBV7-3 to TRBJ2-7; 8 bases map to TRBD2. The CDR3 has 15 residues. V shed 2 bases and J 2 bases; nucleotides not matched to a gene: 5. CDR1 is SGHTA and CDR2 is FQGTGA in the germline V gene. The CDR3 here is CASSLSGGLTYEQYF. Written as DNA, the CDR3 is TGTGCCAGCAGCTTATCGGGGGGGCTCACCTACGAGCAGTACTTC.

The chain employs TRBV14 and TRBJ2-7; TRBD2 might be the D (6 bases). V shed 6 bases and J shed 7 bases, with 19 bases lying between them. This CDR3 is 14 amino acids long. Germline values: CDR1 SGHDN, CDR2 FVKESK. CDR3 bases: TGTGCCAGCAGGCTTAATAGCGGAGGAGGGGAGCAGTACTTC. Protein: CASRLNSGGGEQYF.

The CDR3 DNA sequence: TGCGCCAGCAGCCCCCTGACGGACTGGGGAGATACGCAGTATTTT. Protein product: CASSPLTDWGDTQYF. V usage is TRBV4-1 and J usage is TRBJ2-3, with a tentative D call TRBD2 (5 bases). Germline CDR1 MGHRA, CDR2 YSYEKL. V was cut by 4 bases and J by 5 bases, with 16 bases left in between. The CDR3 contains 15 residues.

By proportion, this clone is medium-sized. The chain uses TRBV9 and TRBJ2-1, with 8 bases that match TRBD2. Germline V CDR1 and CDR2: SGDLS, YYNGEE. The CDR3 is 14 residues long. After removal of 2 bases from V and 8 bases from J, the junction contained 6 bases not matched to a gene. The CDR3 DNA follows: TGTGCCAGCAGCGTCCCTCGAGCGGGAGATGAGCAGTTCTTC. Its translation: CASSVPRAGDEQFF.

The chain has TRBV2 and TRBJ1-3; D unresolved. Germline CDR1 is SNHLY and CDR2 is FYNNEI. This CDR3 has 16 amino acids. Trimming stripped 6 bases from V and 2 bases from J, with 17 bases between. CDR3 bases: TGTGCCAGCAGCTCCTTAACGGGTTGGACTGGAAACACCATATATTTT. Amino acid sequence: CASSSLTGWTGNTIYF.

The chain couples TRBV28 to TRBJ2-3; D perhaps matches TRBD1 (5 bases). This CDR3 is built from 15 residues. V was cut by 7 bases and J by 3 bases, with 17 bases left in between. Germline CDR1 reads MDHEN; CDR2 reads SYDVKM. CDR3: CASTQIGARTDTQYF. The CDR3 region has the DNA TGTGCCAGCACTCAAATAGGGGCTCGGACAGATACGCAGTATTTT. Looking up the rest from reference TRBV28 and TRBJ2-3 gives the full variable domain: DVKVTQSSRYLVKRTGEKVFLECVQDMDHENMFWYRQDPGLGLRLIYFSYDVKMKEKGDIPEGYSVSREKKERFSLILESASTNQTSMYLCASTQIGARTDTQYFGPGTRLTVL.

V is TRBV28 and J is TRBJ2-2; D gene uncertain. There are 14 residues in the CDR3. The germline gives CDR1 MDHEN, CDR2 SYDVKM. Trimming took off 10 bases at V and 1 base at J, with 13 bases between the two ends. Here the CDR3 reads CATREQQNTGELFF. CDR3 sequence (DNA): TGTGCCACCCGTGAACAGCAGAACACCGGGGAGCTGTTTTTT.

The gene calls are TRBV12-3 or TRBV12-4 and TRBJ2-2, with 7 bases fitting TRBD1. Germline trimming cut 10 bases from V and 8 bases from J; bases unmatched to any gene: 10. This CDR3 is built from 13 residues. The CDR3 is CAINLRGYGELFF. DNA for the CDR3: TGTGCCATCAACCTCAGGGGGTATGGGGAGCTGTTTTTT.

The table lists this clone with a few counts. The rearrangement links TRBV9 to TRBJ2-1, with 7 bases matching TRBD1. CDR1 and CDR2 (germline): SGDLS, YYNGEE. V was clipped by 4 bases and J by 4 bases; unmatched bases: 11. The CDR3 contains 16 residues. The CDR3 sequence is CASSSHARGQYNEQFF. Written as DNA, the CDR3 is TGTGCCAGCAGCTCCCACGCGAGGGGGCAGTACAATGAGCAGTTCTTC.